This is a list of T cell receptor beta chains from one sample in a study of lymphopenia after photon versus proton radiotherapy. Clones were read by immunoSEQ multiplex PCR, and TCRdb kept only the in-frame ones, dropping some. The sample has about 49,000 clones; around four fifths are singletons. Sample: peripheral blood, taken from a patient treated with photon-based radiotherapy. The receptors stem from a man in his fifties with gastric cancer. Each CDR3 is given with its conserved first and last residue. Each record gives: D gene, V gene, J gene, clone size, CDR3 DNA, CDR3 protein. The D gene is left open where the match is weak. Size tells how often a clone was seen (once, few, many) or the class of an expanded clone, and some rows leave it out.

>TRBD1|TRBV18|TRBJ2-7|.
TGTGCCAGCTCACCACGACTTATTGGACAGGGGGCTAATGAGCAGTACTTC
CASSPRLIGQGANEQYF
>TRBD1|TRBV28|TRBJ1-5|.
TGTGCCAGCATCATAGGTGGCGAGACAGGGACCAATCAGCCCCAGCATTTT
CASIIGGETGTNQPQHF
>.|TRBV29-1|TRBJ2-3|.
TGCAGCGGGCAGGTTTACACAGATACGCAGTATTTT
CSGQVYTDTQYF
>TRBD1|TRBV5-4|TRBJ2-3|.
TGTGCCAGCAGCTTGGTCCCTTATGGGACAGGGGGAACAGATACGCAGTATTTT
CASSLVPYGTGGTDTQYF
>TRBD2|TRBV2|TRBJ2-7|.
TGTGCCAGCAGTGGCATTAGCGGGAGTTACGAGCAGTACTTC
CASSGISGSYEQYF
>TRBD1|TRBV28|TRBJ1-1|.
TGTGCCAGCAGTTTCTCGTGGGGGGACAGTAACACTGAAGCTTTCTTT
CASSFSWGDSNTEAFF
>.|TRBV7-2|TRBJ2-5|.
TGTGCCAGCAGCTTAGCGCCGACAGACCAAGAGACCCAGTACTTC
CASSLAPTDQETQYF
>.|TRBV4-2|TRBJ2-1|.
TGTGCCAGCAGCCCATCAGGGGGGGCATACAATGAGCAGTTCTTC
CASSPSGGAYNEQFF
>TRBD2|TRBV2|TRBJ2-5|.
TGTGCCAGCAGCCTTAGCGGGAACCCCCAAGAGACCCAGTACTTC
CASSLSGNPQETQYF
>.|TRBV7-2|TRBJ2-2|.
TGTGCCAGCAGCCGTTGGAGTATCTCAGGAAACACCGGGGAGCTGTTTTTT
CASSRWSISGNTGELFF
>.|TRBV15|TRBJ1-6|.
TGTGCCACCAGCAGAGGGACCAATTCACCCCTCCACTTT
CATSRGTNSPLHF
>.|TRBV7-2|TRBJ2-2|.
TGTGCCAGCAGCTTACACCCCCGCAGCGGGGAGCTGTTTTTT
CASSLHPRSGELFF
>TRBD1|TRBV27|TRBJ1-4|.
TGTGCCAGCAGTTTCCAGGGGGCTAGGACTAATGAAAAACTGTTTTTT
CASSFQGARTNEKLFF
>.|TRBV4-1|TRBJ2-3|.
TGCGCCAGCAGCCAAGCAGTGGATACGCAGTATTTT
CASSQAVDTQYF
>.|TRBV27|TRBJ2-5|.
TGTGCCAGCAGTCCAACCGGACTAGGGGGTTTGCAAGAGACCCAGTACTTC
CASSPTGLGGLQETQYF
>.|TRBV2|TRBJ2-3|few
TGTGCCAGCAGCCTCACAGAACCTAGCACAGATACGCAGTATTTT
CASSLTEPSTDTQYF
>TRBD2|TRBV19|TRBJ2-7|.
TGTGCCAGTAGTATGAGAGCGCGGGGGGTCTCCTACGAGCAGTACTTC
CASSMRARGVSYEQYF
>.|TRBV18|TRBJ1-4|.
TGTGCCAGCTCACCCACAAGTGGGCTCAGCCAGAATGAAAAACTGTTTTTT
CASSPTSGLSQNEKLFF
>.|TRBV19|TRBJ1-2|.
TGTGCCAGTAATCCCGGCTATGGCTACACCTTC
CASNPGYGYTF
>.|TRBV28|TRBJ2-7|.
TGTGCCAGCAGTGCTGGGATGGGGCCGAGCTCCTACGAGCAGTACTTC
CASSAGMGPSSYEQYF
>.|TRBV27|TRBJ1-1|.
TGTGCCAGCAGTAGATTACAGGGAAGCACTGAAGCTTTCTTT
CASSRLQGSTEAFF
>TRBD2|TRBV27|TRBJ2-1|.
TGTGCCAGCAGTTTAACTGCGGGAGGCTCCTACAATGAGCAGTTCTTC
CASSLTAGGSYNEQFF
>TRBD2|TRBV25-1|TRBJ2-7|.
TGTGCCAGCAGTGAACTCGGGGAGGGACCAGGTTACGAGCAGTACTTC
CASSELGEGPGYEQYF
>TRBD2|TRBV5-5|TRBJ2-1|few
TGCGCCAGCAGCCAAGATTTTCCAGCGGGACCCCAAGATGAGCAGTTCTTC
CASSQDFPAGPQDEQFF
>.|TRBV6-1|TRBJ2-3|.
TGTGCCAGCATTCCGGGACTAGGGGGCTTGGATACGCAGTATTTT
CASIPGLGGLDTQYF
>.|TRBV6-6|TRBJ2-1|.
TGTGCCAGCAGCAATACTCTAGATGAGCAGTTCTTC
CASSNTLDEQFF
>.|TRBV29-1|TRBJ1-1|.
TGCAGCGCCCAGCAGGGTTCAGCGAACACTGAAGCTTTCTTT
CSAQQGSANTEAFF
>.|TRBV9|TRBJ2-1|.
TGTGCCAGCAGCAAACAGGGTAGCTCCTACAATGAGCAGTTCTTC
CASSKQGSSYNEQFF
>.|TRBV14|TRBJ1-1|.
TGTGCCAGCAAGGCGCAGGGGTACACTGAAGCTTTCTTT
CASKAQGYTEAFF
>TRBD1|TRBV5-1|TRBJ2-7|.
TGCGCCAGCAGCTTCGACAGGGGAGTTGCCGAGCAGTACTTC
CASSFDRGVAEQYF
>TRBD1|TRBV28|TRBJ1-5|.
TGTGCCAGCAGCCGACAAGACAGGGACAATCAGCCCCAGCATTTT
CASSRQDRDNQPQHF
>.|TRBV5-1|TRBJ2-7|.
TGCGCCAGCAGCGAAACTGGGGGAAACTACGAGCAGTACTTC
CASSETGGNYEQYF
>.|TRBV2|TRBJ2-5|.
TGTGCCAGCAGTGAAGGGACAGTCGGGGAGACCCAGTACTTC
CASSEGTVGETQYF
>.|TRBV7-3|TRBJ2-1|.
TGTGCCAGCAGCTTAGGTCAGGGAAACAATGAGCAGTTCTTC
CASSLGQGNNEQFF
>.|TRBV21-1|TRBJ2-3|.
TGTGCCAGCAGCAAAACTAGCGGGAAAGGTGGCACAGATACGCAGTATTTT
CASSKTSGKGGTDTQYF
>TRBD1|TRBV28|TRBJ1-1|once
TGTGCCAGCAGTTTATTGTTGACAGGGATGAACACTGAAGCTTTCTTT
CASSLLLTGMNTEAFF
>.|TRBV14|TRBJ1-1|once
TGTGCCAGCAGCCAAGTAGCTTGGGAGGGCTCGGGGACTGAAGCTTTCTTT
CASSQVAWEGSGTEAFF
>TRBD2|TRBV27|TRBJ2-1|few
TGTGCCAGCAGTTTAGTGACTAGCGGGAGGATCAATGAGCAGTTCTTC
CASSLVTSGRINEQFF
>TRBD2|TRBV9|TRBJ2-1|once
TGTGCCAGCAGCCAGACTAGCGGGAGGAGGAATGAGCAGTTCTTC
CASSQTSGRRNEQFF
>.|TRBV4-2|TRBJ2-2|.
TGTGCCAGCAGCCAAGGAGACTGGGAGACTAACACCGGGGAGCTGTTTTTT
CASSQGDWETNTGELFF
>TRBD2|TRBV7-2|TRBJ2-5|.
TGTGCCAGCAGCCGAACTAGCGGGAAACAAGAGACCCAGTACTTC
CASSRTSGKQETQYF
>.|TRBV30|TRBJ1-3|.
TGTGCCTGGAGTAGCGTCGGAAACACCATATATTTT
CAWSSVGNTIYF
>TRBD1|TRBV11-2|TRBJ1-1|.
TGTGCCAGCAGCCTCCGGACAGGAATGAACACTGAAGCTTTCTTT
CASSLRTGMNTEAFF
>TRBD2|TRBV7-9|TRBJ2-1|.
TGTGCCAGCAGCCGCACTAGCGGGAGTCACAATGAGCAGTTCTTC
CASSRTSGSHNEQFF
>.|TRBV7-2|TRBJ2-2|.
TGTGCCAGCAGCTTAGTACTTCCCACCGGGGAGCTGTTTTTT
CASSLVLPTGELFF
>.|TRBV28|TRBJ1-5|.
TGTGCCAGCAGTTTAGGGGGCCCTAGCAATCAGCCCCAGCATTTT
CASSLGGPSNQPQHF
>.|TRBV11-2|TRBJ2-7|.
TGTGCCAGCAGCTCACTCCCTTGGGACCGATACGAGCAGTACTTC
CASSSLPWDRYEQYF
>TRBD2|TRBV7-3|TRBJ2-1|.
TGTGCCAGCAGCAACGGACTAGCGGGAGGGGGTGAGCAGTTCTTC
CASSNGLAGGGEQFF
>.|TRBV2|TRBJ2-5|.
TGTGCCAGCAGTGGACAGAGGGAAGAGACCCAGTACTTC
CASSGQREETQYF
>.|TRBV10-3|TRBJ2-2|.
TGTGCCATCACCGATCCGGGACTCCCGAACACCGGGGAGCTGTTTTTT
CAITDPGLPNTGELFF
>.|TRBV5-4|TRBJ2-4|.
TGTGCCAGCAGCTTGGAGGGGGTCAACATTCAGTACTTC
CASSLEGVNIQYF
>.|TRBV11-2|TRBJ2-5|.
TGTGCCAGCAGCTTCACCACCCAAGAGACCCAGTACTTC
CASSFTTQETQYF
>TRBD1|TRBV5-4|TRBJ2-7|.
TGTGCCAGCAGTTACGAAGCAGGGGGTTCCTACGAGCAGTACTTC
CASSYEAGGSYEQYF
>TRBD2|TRBV7-6|TRBJ2-2|few
TGTGCCAGCAGCTCGGGACTAGCGGCGAACACCGGGGAGCTGTTTTTT
CASSSGLAANTGELFF
>TRBD2|TRBV19|TRBJ2-1|.
TGTGCCAGTAGTATATTAGCGGGAGCGATTTACTCCTACAATGAGCAGTTCTTC
CASSILAGAIYSYNEQFF
>TRBD2|TRBV27|TRBJ2-1|.
TGTGCCAGCAGTCTCGAACTAGCGGCATCTGGGGATGAGCAGTTCTTC
CASSLELAASGDEQFF
>TRBD1|TRBV5-1|TRBJ2-1|.
TGCGCCAGCAGCTTCGGGGCAGGGGGCGAGCAGTTCTTC
CASSFGAGGEQFF
>.|TRBV7-9|TRBJ1-4|once
TGTGCCAGCAGCTCCCGAGAGGCTAATGAAAAACTGTTTTTT
CASSSREANEKLFF
>.|TRBV28|TRBJ2-5|.
TGTGCCAGCAGTCTGCGGGAGACCCAGTACTTC
CASSLRETQYF